Below are 6 T cell receptor beta chains sequenced from a single sample in a study of shared clonotypes between healthy human individuals. Profiling relied on immunoSEQ multiplex PCR, and the TCRdb table lists in-frame clones only, not all of them. The sample contains 1 million to 1.2 million clones, approximately 77% of which appear only once. The sample consisted of memory CD4+ T cells from PBMCs. The subset: CD45RA-negative fraction. These receptors were collected from a man aged 18-30 years in good health. Some clones in this sample may be carry-over from other donors' samples.

V gene TRBV2 combines with J gene TRBJ1-1; no clear D. The length of the CDR3 is 15 residues. Germline V gene data show CDR1 as SNHLY and CDR2 as FYNNEI. The germline V and J ends were trimmed by 6 bases and 0 bases, with 14 bases remaining between them. The CDR3 here is CASREGLTVNTEAFF. DNA of the CDR3: TGTGCCAGCAGAGAGGGATTGACGGTGAACACTGAAGCTTTCTTT.

CDR3 residues: CASSVPGQGSYGYTF. The CDR3 region has the DNA TGTGCCAGTAGTGTTCCGGGACAGGGAAGCTATGGCTACACCTTC. The rearrangement uses TRBV19 and TRBJ1-2; 9 positions match TRBD1. V lost 5 bases to trimming and J lost 4 bases; unmatched junction nucleotides: 8. The CDR3 is 15 amino acids. Germline V gene data show CDR1 as LNHDA and CDR2 as SQIVND (reference sequence).

The chain couples TRBV7-6 to TRBJ2-1; TRBD2 matches 7 bases. Germline trimming cut 3 bases from V and 2 bases from J; bases unmatched to any gene: 1. CDR1 is SGHVS, CDR2 FNYEAQ, per germline. CDR3 length equals 14 residues. The CDR3 loop reads CASSLSGAYNEQFF. The CDR3 nucleotides read TGTGCCAGCAGCTTGAGCGGGGCCTACAATGAGCAGTTCTTC.

The sample holds one count of this clone. The chain has TRBV6-6 and TRBJ2-7, with D possibly being TRBD2 (6 bases). V was trimmed by 5 bases and J by 7 bases, leaving 18 bases between them. The germline gives CDR1 MNHNY, CDR2 SVGAGI (reference sequence). The CDR3 consists of 14 residues. CDR3 nucleotide sequence: TGTGCCAGCAGTGTAGCGGCCACCCTTGGGGAGCAGTACTTC. It yields the protein CASSVAATLGEQYF.

On this clone itself: Other nucleotide sequences from this sample produce the same CDR3. The V gene is TRBV18, the J gene TRBJ1-2; possibly TRBD1 for D (6 bases). This CDR3 is built from 13 residues. Germline V gene lookup returns CDR1 KGHSH and CDR2 LQKENI. The V end lost 6 bases, the J end lost 4 bases, and 12 bases lay between the germline ends. CDR3 region: CASSPTGPYGYTF. The CDR3 coding sequence is TGTGCCAGCTCGCCGACAGGCCCCTATGGCTACACCTTC. Looking up the rest from reference TRBV18 and TRBJ1-2 gives the full variable domain: NAGVMQNPRHLVRRRGQEARLRCSPMKGHSHVYWYRQLPEEGLKFMVYLQKENIIDESGMPKERFSAEFPKEGPSILRIQQVVRGDSAAYFCASSPTGPYGYTFGSGTRLTVV.

This CDR3 is CASSSLLEAFF. CDR3 coding DNA: TGTGCCAGCAGCTCCCTTTTGGAGGCTTTCTTT. V usage is TRBV7-8 and J usage is TRBJ1-1; D is ambiguous. Between the trimmed V and J ends, which lost 4 bases and 11 bases, there was a span of 11 bases. CDR3 size: 11 residues. Per germline, CDR1 SGHVS and CDR2 FQNEAQ.